Shown below are 25 T cell receptor beta chains from a single sample sequenced in a study of blood T cell repertoires in COVID-19. Measured with immunoSEQ multiplex PCR; TCRdb has only the in-frame clones, and not every one. Counted here are around 260,000 clones, around 88% occurring once; the ten biggest clones make up about 2%. The sequenced sample was peripheral blood. The source is a man aged 25 to 40 with active or convalescent COVID-19.

The chain links TRBV6-5 to TRBJ1-5; possibly TRBD1 for D (6 bases). The CDR3 spans 13 residues. Trimming shortened V by 6 bases and J by 5 bases, and 11 bases separated the two germline ends. CDR1 MNHEY and CDR2 SVGAGI come from the germline V gene. The CDR3 bases are TGTGCCAGCAGCGGACAGAGAGATCAGCCCCAGCATTTT. It translates to CASSGQRDQPQHF.

This chain joins TRBV6-5 and TRBJ2-1; 7 nucleotides line up with TRBD1. Germline-derived CDR1 and CDR2 are MNHEY and SVGAGI. V shed 6 bases and J 8 bases; nucleotides not matched to a gene: 7. CDR3 length equals 13 residues. The DNA of the CDR3 is TGTGCCAGCAGGAAACAGGGGTTCGATGAGCAGTTCTTC. This translates into CASRKQGFDEQFF.

The rearrangement links TRBV30 to TRBJ2-7; D is undetermined. The length of the CDR3 is 14 residues. Trimming left V 4 bases short and J 0 bases short, with 13 bases between. CDR1 is GTSNPN and CDR2 is SVGIG in the germline V gene (reference sequence). CDR3 sequence reads: CAWKATRSSYEQYF. The CDR3 DNA reads TGTGCCTGGAAAGCGACCCGCAGCTCCTACGAGCAGTACTTC. Drawing the rest from reference TRBV30 and TRBJ2-7, the complete variable domain is SQTIHQWPATLVQPVGSPLSLECTVEGTSNPNLYWYRQAAGRGLQLLFYSVGIGQISSEVPQNLSASRPQDRQFILSSKKLLLSDSGFYLCAWKATRSSYEQYFGPGTRLTVT.

The V gene is TRBV5-4, the J gene TRBJ2-3; D perhaps matches TRBD2 (5 bases). The V end was cut by 3 bases, the J end by 1 base, with 6 bases between. The CDR3 extends over 13 amino acids. Looked up from germline, CDR1 is SGHNT and CDR2 is YYREEE (reference sequence). The DNA for the CDR3 is TGTGCCAGCAGCTACGGGGGCACAGATACGCAGTATTTT. This encodes CASSYGGTDTQYF.

This clone has more than one count but fewer than ten. This chain connects TRBV29-1 to TRBJ2-4; perhaps TRBD2 as D (5 bases). From germline, CDR1 is SQVTM and CDR2 ANQGSEA. This CDR3 contains 14 residues. V lost 0 bases and J lost 6, with 12 bases in between. Here the CDR3 reads CSVEDRGLRNIQYF. The DNA for the CDR3 is TGCAGCGTTGAAGATCGAGGGTTGAGAAACATTCAGTACTTC.

In this sample, this clone turned up once. The rearrangement uses TRBV3-1 (or the pseudogene TRBV3-2) and TRBJ1-4; TRBD1 matches at 7 bases. V lost 0 bases to trimming and J lost 3 bases; unmatched junction nucleotides: 7. This CDR3 has 17 residues. CDR1 is LGHDT, CDR2 YNNKEL, per germline (reference sequence). The CDR3, as DNA: TGTGCCAGCAGCCAAGATTTACAGGGGACCCCTAATGAAAAACTGTTTTTT. This codes for CASSQDLQGTPNEKLFF.

This chain connects TRBV6-5 to TRBJ2-7; 8 positions agree with TRBD2. The germline CDR1 and CDR2 sequences are MNHEY and SVGAGI. The J segment lost 3 bases and the V segment lost 9 bases, leaving 4 bases of the junction unmatched. The length of the CDR3 is 12 residues. The CDR3 DNA sequence: TGTGCCAGTCATACTAGCGGCTACGAGCAGTACTTC. Amino acid sequence: CASHTSGYEQYF.

In DNA, the CDR3 is TGTGCCAGCAGACTAGTGCTTGAAGCTTTCTTT. Amino acids: CASRLVLEAFF. The chain is built from TRBV5-8 and TRBJ1-1, with D unclear. Germline values: CDR1 SGHTS, CDR2 YDEGEE. Trimming took 5 bases from V and 7 from J, leaving 9 bases between them. The CDR3 loop spans 11 amino acids. Complete variable domain (other parts from reference TRBV5-8 and TRBJ1-1): EAGVTQSPTHLIKTRGQQATLRCSPISGHTSVYWYQQALGLGLQFLLWYDEGEERNRGNFPPRFSGRQFPNYSSELNVNALELEDSALYLCASRLVLEAFFGQGTRLTVV.

CDR3 DNA sequence: TGTGCCAGCAGTTTTGAGACAGGGGCCCTAAGCTCTGGGGCCAACGTCCTGACTTTC. Translation gives CASSFETGALSSGANVLTF. The chain uses TRBV2 and TRBJ2-6; TRBD1 agrees at 8 bases. The CDR3 is 19 amino acids. V was pared by 5 bases and J by 0 bases, with 12 bases of the junction left unmatched. The V gene's germline CDR1 is SNHLY and CDR2 FYNNEI.

V gene TRBV5-1 combines with J gene TRBJ2-5, with TRBD1 identical over 10 bases. Trimming removed 0 bases from V and 4 bases from J; junction bases left unmatched: 3. This CDR3 is built from 15 residues. CDR1 and CDR2 from the germline V gene are SGHRS and YFSETQ. CDR3 DNA sequence: TGCGCCAGCAGCTTGGGTCGGGACAGGGGAGAGACCCAGTACTTC. This encodes CASSLGRDRGETQYF. Full variable domain (outside the CDR3, taken from reference TRBV5-1 and TRBJ2-5): KAGVTQTPRYLIKTRGQQVTLSCSPISGHRSVSWYQQTPGQGLQFLFEYFSETQRNKGNFPGRFSGRQFSNSRSEMNVSTLELGDSALYLCASSLGRDRGETQYFGPGTRLLVL.

This sequence joins TRBV5-1 and TRBJ1-6; possible D gene TRBD1, 6 bases. The CDR3 is made up of 14 amino acids. Per germline, CDR1 SGHRS and CDR2 YFSETQ. The V gene lost 1 base and the J gene lost 9 bases, with 11 bases spanning the gap. CDR3 sequence (DNA): TGCGCCAGCAGCTTGAAGGGGGATAGTTCACCCCTCCACTTT. This encodes CASSLKGDSSPLHF.

This chain's CDR3 is CASGRGLAAFHTQYF. The CDR3 DNA is TGTGCCAGCGGGAGGGGACTAGCGGCATTTCATACGCAGTATTTT. The genes are TRBV2 and TRBJ2-3; 11 nucleotides match TRBD2. This CDR3 is built from 15 residues. The J segment lost 7 bases and the V segment lost 8 bases, leaving 11 bases of the junction unmatched. CDR1 and CDR2 from the germline V gene are SNHLY and FYNNEI.

The V and J genes are TRBV6-1 and TRBJ2-5; TRBD2 agrees at 12 bases. CDR1 and CDR2 (germline): MNHNS, SASEGT. The CDR3 has 17 residues. Trimming at V came to 1 base and at J to 4 bases, leaving 7 bases not matched to a gene. This CDR3 is CASSEVASGGAGETQYF. The CDR3 nucleotides are TGTGCCAGCAGTGAAGTGGCTAGCGGGGGGGCAGGAGAGACCCAGTACTTC.

The chain couples TRBV18 to TRBJ2-3, with 8 bases lining up with TRBD1. This CDR3 comprises 16 residues. CDR1 KGHSH and CDR2 LQKENI come from the germline V gene. J gave up 6 bases and V 3 bases, and 11 bases lay outside the gene matches. CDR3 residues: CASSPNRGSMGDTQYF. In DNA, the CDR3 is TGTGCCAGCTCACCGAACAGGGGGTCTATGGGGGATACGCAGTATTTT.

The rearrangement uses TRBV18 and TRBJ1-1; D unclear. Trimming took 2 bases from V and 5 from J, leaving 6 bases between them. This CDR3 has 12 residues. Germline V CDR1 and CDR2: KGHSH, LQKENI. The CDR3 DNA sequence: TGTGCCAGCTCACCAGGAGAGACTGAAGCTTTCTTT. The encoded protein is CASSPGETEAFF.

The V and J genes are TRBV20-1 and TRBJ2-7, with a weak D call TRBD2 (5 bases). Germline CDR1 and CDR2: DFQATT and SNEGSKA (reference sequence). Trimming left V 3 bases short and J 6 bases short, with 15 bases between. This CDR3 is 13 amino acids long. CDR3 nucleotides: TGCAGTGCTAGTTGGGGTTACGGAGGCGAGCAGTACTTC. As protein: CSASWGYGGEQYF.

The rearrangement joins TRBV3-1 (or the pseudogene TRBV3-2) to TRBJ1-4; D is possibly TRBD1 (6 bases). In germline, CDR1 is LGHDT, CDR2 YNNKEL (reference sequence). The V and J ends lost 5 bases and 3 bases respectively, with 10 bases between them. The CDR3 is 14 amino acids. DNA for the CDR3: TGTGCCAGCAGCGGGTGGGGGCCTAATGAAAAACTGTTTTTT. Its protein product is CASSGWGPNEKLFF.

The CDR3 protein is CASSPSYTEAFF. As DNA, the CDR3 is TGTGCCAGCAGCCCGAGTTACACTGAAGCTTTCTTT. V gene TRBV14 combines with J gene TRBJ1-1, with no clear D. This CDR3 contains 12 residues. The V end lost 4 bases, the J end lost 3 bases, and 6 bases lay between the germline ends. Germline V CDR1 and CDR2: SGHDN, FVKESK.

This chain joins TRBV7-7 and TRBJ2-7; D not certain. The CDR3 totals 15 residues. In germline, CDR1 is SSHAT, CDR2 FNYEAQ (reference sequence). V was shortened by 1 base and J by 1 base, with 11 bases between the two germline ends. The CDR3 spells CASSLEPGLSYEQYF. Here the CDR3 DNA reads TGTGCCAGCAGCTTAGAGCCAGGTCTGTCCTACGAGCAGTACTTC. The full variable domain, rest sourced from reference TRBV7-7 and TRBJ2-7, is GAGVSQSPRYKVTKRGQDVTLRCDPISSHATLYWYQQALGQGPEFLTYFNYEAQPDKSGLPSDRFSAERPEGSISTLTIQRTEQRDSAMYRCASSLEPGLSYEQYFGPGTRLTVT.

The gene calls are TRBV27 and TRBJ2-7; 8 nucleotides align to TRBD1. The germline gives CDR1 MNHEY, CDR2 SMNVEV (reference sequence). CDR3 length: 15 residues. The J segment lost 2 bases and the V segment lost 6 bases, leaving 9 bases of the junction unmatched. The CDR3 nucleotides read TGTGCCAGCAGCACCGGGACAGGTAGCCCCTACGAGCAGTACTTC. Translated: CASSTGTGSPYEQYF.

The chain combines TRBV29-1 with TRBJ2-5; 9 bases align to TRBD1. J gave up 5 bases and V 4 bases, and 8 bases lay outside the gene matches. Germline V gives CDR1 SQVTM, CDR2 ANQGSEA. This CDR3 has 14 residues. The CDR3 DNA reads TGCAGCGTTGGACGGACAGGGGCGGTGGAGACCCAGTACTTC. Residues: CSVGRTGAVETQYF.

The V gene is TRBV4-1, the J gene TRBJ2-3; D not resolved. Germline values: CDR1 MGHRA, CDR2 YSYEKL. This CDR3 has 16 residues. Trimming stripped 3 bases from V and 4 bases from J, with 17 bases between. CDR3 sequence (DNA): TGCGCCAGCAGCCACCTCACTGTAACCGAGGCAGATACGCAGTATTTT. Residues: CASSHLTVTEADTQYF.

This chain links TRBV3-1 (or the pseudogene TRBV3-2) with TRBJ2-4; TRBD2 matches 14 bases. Germline trimming cut 3 bases from V and 0 bases from J; bases unmatched to any gene: 7. CDR3 length: 19 residues. The germline gives CDR1 LGHDT, CDR2 YNNKEL (reference sequence). Here the CDR3 DNA reads TGTGCCAGCAGCCACCGACTAGCGGGGGGGAAGCTAGCCAAAAACATTCAGTACTTC. This translates into CASSHRLAGGKLAKNIQYF.

This clone has only one observation. The chain combines TRBV7-9 with TRBJ1-2; possible D gene TRBD1, 5 bases. Per the germline V gene, CDR1 is SEHNR and CDR2 is FQNEAQ (reference sequence). Trimming stripped 5 bases from V and 2 bases from J, with 9 bases between. The CDR3 runs 13 residues. CDR3 loop: CASSIRQNYGYTF. Here the CDR3 DNA reads TGTGCCAGCAGCATAAGACAGAACTATGGCTACACCTTC.

The chain combines TRBV7-6 with TRBJ1-1, with D hard to call. V lost 2 bases, J lost 3 bases, and 7 bases lay in between. The CDR3 consists of 13 residues. CDR1 is SGHVS and CDR2 is FNYEAQ in the germline V gene. Written as DNA, the CDR3 is TGTGCCAGCAGCTTATCGGAGGACACTGAAGCTTTCTTT. This codes for CASSLSEDTEAFF.